Below are 4 T cell receptor beta chains sequenced from a single sample in a study of T-cell memory formation after mild COVID-19. A single record per CDR3 protein comes from TCRdb applying MiXCR to the 5' RACE reads. The sample includes approximately 390,000 distinct CDR3 sequences, about 15% of them seen just once. The sample was PBMCs or a T cell subset sorted from them (not recorded which). The receptors come from a man aged 18 to 35 who had mild COVID-19 (a few samples of this study predate the infection). Cell type and time point are not known.

The gene calls are TRBV5-6 and TRBJ1-5; D gene unclear. CDR3 length equals 14 residues. The ends were cut back, 5 bases at V and 6 bases at J, with 15 bases in the middle. CDR1 is SGHDT and CDR2 is YYEEEE in the germline V gene. The CDR3 spells CASSYEGGGQPQHF. DNA for the CDR3: TGTGCCAGCAGTTACGAGGGTGGTGGTCAGCCCCAGCATTTT.

The V and J genes are TRBV18 and TRBJ2-1, with D possibly being TRBD1 or TRBD2 (6 bases each). The CDR3 length is 16 residues. Per the germline V gene, CDR1 is KGHSH and CDR2 is LQKENI. V lost 4 bases and J 0 bases, leaving 13 bases between the germline ends. DNA of the CDR3: TGTGCCAGCTCACGCATCCGGGGGCGCTCCTACAATGAGCAGTTCTTC. Its translation is CASSRIRGRSYNEQFF.

This chain connects TRBV6-5 to TRBJ1-1, with no clear D. The V and J ends lost 1 base and 3 bases respectively, with 12 bases between them. This CDR3 has 15 residues. The germline gives CDR1 MNHEY, CDR2 SVGAGI. CDR3 residues: CASSYYPGGDTEAFF. CDR3 nucleotides: TGTGCCAGCAGTTACTATCCGGGCGGAGACACTGAAGCTTTCTTT.

This clonotype was detected a few times. The rearrangement uses TRBV5-1 and TRBJ1-2, with D possibly matching TRBD1 (6 bases). Germline values: CDR1 SGHRS, CDR2 YFSETQ. Between the trimmed V and J ends, which lost 6 bases and 6 bases, there was a span of 12 bases. The CDR3 is 12 amino acids. CDR3 bases: TGCGCCAGCACCTCAGGGGATGATGGCTACACCTTC. Amino acids: CASTSGDDGYTF.